This entry lists 20 T cell receptor beta chains sequenced from one sample in a study of human T cells and chemical hapten exposure. TCRdb called the RACE reads again in MiXCR, with one record for every CDR3 protein. This table has around 77,000 distinct CDR3 sequences, 9.8% appearing once. Time point indicated: patch test 1, 2 weeks after DPC sensitization. Treatment described: therapeutic diphenylcyclopropenone sensitization with weekly scalp DPC. The material was whole blood, obtained in connection with sensitization to the hapten diphenylcyclopropenone (DPC). These receptors all stem from a woman aged 40 to 55 with alopecia areata. Some clones in this sample may be carry-over from other donors' samples.

This clonotype appeared a few times. This chain joins TRBV25-1 and TRBJ2-1; D not certain. Germline-derived CDR1 and CDR2 are MGHDK and SYGVNS. The CDR3 contains 12 residues. Trimming cost V 4 bases and J 10 bases, with 11 bases left between them. CDR3 residues: CASSGVQYEQFF. CDR3 DNA sequence: TGTGCCAGCAGTGGGGTCCAATACGAGCAGTTCTTC. The variable domain in full, completed from reference TRBV25-1 and TRBJ2-1, reads EADIYQTPRYLVIGTGKKITLECSQTMGHDKMYWYQQDPGMELHLIHYSYGVNSTEKGDLSSESTVSRIRTEHFPLTLESARPSHTSQYLCASSGVQYEQFFGPGTRLTVL.

This clonotype was seen only a few times. This chain links TRBV6-2 or TRBV6-3 with TRBJ1-1, with a weak D call TRBD1 (6 bases). There are 14 residues in the CDR3. Looked up from germline, CDR1 is MNHEY and CDR2 is SVGEGT. Trimming took 7 bases from V and 4 from J, leaving 16 bases between them. CDR3 amino acids: CASTGGAGGTEAFF. The CDR3 nucleotides are TGTGCCAGCACTGGGGGGGCTGGGGGCACTGAAGCTTTCTTT.

This clonotype was observed a few times. This chain uses TRBV3-1 with TRBJ1-1, with 7 bases fitting TRBD1. Looked up from germline, CDR1 is LGHDT and CDR2 is YNNKEL (reference sequence). V shed 4 bases, J shed 6 bases, and the junction held 11 bases outside the gene matches. There are 15 residues in the CDR3. CDR3 residues: CASSPQTGLSAEAFF. The DNA for the CDR3 is TGTGCCAGCAGCCCCCAGACAGGGCTGAGCGCTGAAGCTTTCTTT.

This clonotype was seen ten or more times. The chain carries TRBV11-3 and TRBJ2-1; the D is unclear. The CDR3 contains 14 residues. With 5 bases removed from V and 9 bases from J, the gap between germline ends came to 17 bases. Germline V gene lookup returns CDR1 SGHNT and CDR2 YENEEA. For the CDR3, the DNA is TGTGCCAGCAGCGGACGCCTTTCGCCGGGTGAGCAGTTCTTC. The encoded protein is CASSGRLSPGEQFF.

This rearrangement joins TRBV6-6 to TRBJ1-1; D gene unclear. This CDR3 is 13 amino acids long. The germline V and J ends were trimmed by 4 bases and 4 bases, with 10 bases remaining between them. CDR1 and CDR2 from the germline V gene are MNHNY and SVGAGI (reference sequence). The CDR3 DNA reads as TGTGCCAGCAGTTCCCAGGTTGCCACTGAAGCTTTCTTT. Protein product: CASSSQVATEAFF.

In regard to this clonotype: This may be a read error, as it is one base from a much larger clone. The chain carries TRBV9 and TRBJ2-5; 7 nucleotides match TRBD2. The CDR3 covers 14 residues. Germline V gene lookup returns CDR1 SGDLS and CDR2 YYNGEE. Trimming cost V 7 bases and J 1 base; bases outside gene matches: 7. In DNA, the CDR3 is TGTGCCAGCGGCCGGGGACTAATCCAAGAGACCCAGTACTTC. This gives the protein CASGRGLIQETQYF.

The J gene is TRBJ2-5, the V gene TRBV7-9; tentatively, D is TRBD2 (5 bases). This CDR3 spans 13 amino acids. The V gene lost 4 bases and the J gene lost 4 bases, with 10 bases spanning the gap. Germline V CDR1 and CDR2: SEHNR, FQNEAQ (reference sequence). The CDR3 sequence: CASSWTGRETQYF. The CDR3, as DNA: TGTGCCAGCAGCTGGACGGGAAGAGAGACCCAGTACTTC.

The chain uses TRBV5-1 and TRBJ2-5; TRBD2 aligns across 9 bases. The germline V gene encodes CDR1 SGHRS and CDR2 YFSETQ. Trimming cost V 0 bases and J 4 bases; bases outside gene matches: 19. The CDR3 is 20 residues long. The CDR3 sequence: CASSLGSSGRLAGRRETQYF. CDR3 nucleotide sequence: TGCGCCAGCAGCTTGGGTTCATCCGGGCGGCTAGCGGGGCGTCGAGAGACCCAGTACTTC.

The table lists this clonotype with many counts. The chain uses TRBV27 and TRBJ1-1; the D gene is possibly TRBD1 (5 bases). Germline-derived CDR1 and CDR2 are MNHEY and SMNVEV (reference sequence). V lost 4 bases and J 5 bases, leaving 11 bases between the germline ends. The CDR3 contains 13 residues. The CDR3 reads CASSWGVATEAFF. CDR3 sequence (DNA): TGTGCCAGCAGTTGGGGGGTGGCGACTGAAGCTTTCTTT.

There are many counts of this clonotype. The CDR3 DNA is TGCAGCGTTGGAAGGGGCCGGTCTGAAGCTTTCTTT. It encodes CSVGRGRSEAFF. The chain links TRBV29-1 to TRBJ1-1; tentative D call: TRBD1 (5 bases). Germline CDR1 and CDR2: SQVTM and ANQGSEA. Trimming took off 4 bases at V and 6 bases at J, with 12 bases between the two ends. The CDR3 covers 12 residues.

This clonotype was picked up a small number of times. This chain uses TRBV23-1 with TRBJ1-4; the match to TRBD1 covers 8 bases. TRBV23-1 qualifies as an ORF whose function is uncertain. The J segment lost 4 bases and the V segment lost 4 bases, leaving 11 bases of the junction unmatched. The CDR3 totals 17 residues. The CDR3 region has the DNA TGCGCCAGCAGTCGTTGGAGGGACAGGCGAAGTAATGAAAAACTGTTTTTT. Amino acids: CASSRWRDRRSNEKLFF.

This clonotype has a count of ten or more. This chain uses TRBV21-1 with TRBJ1-6; the table's D call of TRBD1 was not tested on the DNA. TRBV21-1 is noted as a pseudogene. The CDR3 is 18 amino acids. CDR3 sequence reads: CASSKAMTASSYNSPLHF. CDR3 bases: TGTGCCAGCAGCAAAGCGATGACAGCGAGCTCCTATAATTCACCCCTCCACTTT.

The V and J genes are TRBV30 and TRBJ1-2, with D tentatively TRBD1 (5 bases). CDR3 length equals 15 residues. CDR1 is GTSNPN, CDR2 SVGIG, per germline (reference sequence). Trimming shortened V by 0 bases and J by 9 bases, and 20 bases separated the two germline ends. Written as DNA, the CDR3 is TGTGCCTGGAGTGTAAGTTCGGGACTTCGGGGGAGCTACACCTTC. As protein: CAWSVSSGLRGSYTF.

The chain carries TRBV29-1 and TRBJ2-1; TRBD1 matches 7 bases. J was trimmed by 7 bases and V by 4 bases; bases with no gene match: 7. This CDR3 comprises 13 residues. Germline lookup yields CDR1 SQVTM and CDR2 ANQGSEA. The CDR3 coding sequence is TGCAGCGTTGTTGGGACAGCTCATAATGAGCAGTTCTTC. It encodes CSVVGTAHNEQFF.

This clonotype has just a few counts. The chain links TRBV7-9 to TRBJ1-4; 7 bases line up with TRBD1. V lost 1 base and J lost 8; bases outside the gene matches: 4. The CDR3 loop spans 14 amino acids. Germline-derived CDR1 and CDR2 are SEHNR and FQNEAQ (reference sequence). The DNA for the CDR3 is TGTGCCAGCAGCTTAGAGCGAGGGGGCGAAAAACTGTTTTTT. Its protein is CASSLERGGEKLFF.

This clonotype came up many times. The J gene is TRBJ2-1, the V gene TRBV5-1; 8 positions agree with TRBD1. This CDR3 contains 14 residues. The germline V gene has CDR1 SGHRS and CDR2 YFSETQ. V lost 0 bases to trimming and J lost 4 bases; unmatched junction nucleotides: 0. CDR3 sequence reads: CASSLGQGYNEQFF. The CDR3 DNA sequence: TGCGCCAGCAGCTTGGGACAGGGGTACAATGAGCAGTTCTTC.

The genes are TRBV23-1 and TRBJ1-5, with D maybe TRBD1 (6 bases). TRBV23-1 falls under the ORF class, with uncertain function. V was clipped by 5 bases and J by 4 bases, with 18 bases between them. The length of the CDR3 is 16 residues. The CDR3 DNA is TGCGCCAGCAGTTTAGGTTTACAGGGTCCAAATCAGCCCCAGCATTTT. Amino acids: CASSLGLQGPNQPQHF.

The V and J genes are TRBV5-4 and TRBJ1-3; D unresolved. The CDR3 runs to 17 residues. Germline loops: CDR1 SGHNT, CDR2 YYREEE (reference sequence). V gave up 4 bases and J gave up 0 bases, with 17 bases separating them. The CDR3 DNA is TGTGCCAGCAGCCGACTACTCGACGGTGGCTCTGGAAACACCATATATTTT. As protein: CASSRLLDGGSGNTIYF. The full variable domain, in which reference TRBV5-4 and TRBJ1-3 provide the parts outside the CDR3, is ETGVTQSPTHLIKTRGQQVTLRCSSQSGHNTVSWYQQALGQGPQFIFQYYREEENGRGNFPPRFSGLQFPNYSSELNVNALELDDSALYLCASSRLLDGGSGNTIYFGEGSWLTVV.

The V call is TRBV10-3, the J call TRBJ2-1, with TRBD1 identical over 7 bases. The V gene's germline CDR1 is ENHRY and CDR2 SYGVKD. Unmatched junction bases numbered 7, after V lost 3 bases and J lost 5 bases. This CDR3 contains 15 residues. The CDR3 region has the DNA TGTGCCATCAGTGATTTCAGGGGGTTGAACAATGAGCAGTTCTTC. It yields the protein CAISDFRGLNNEQFF.

This clonotype was found many times. The J gene is TRBJ1-1, the V gene TRBV6-2 or TRBV6-3; the D gene is possibly TRBD1 (5 bases). CDR3 size: 15 residues. V was clipped by 5 bases and J by 1 base, with 14 bases between them. Germline V gene sequence: CDR1 MNHEY, CDR2 SVGEGT. The CDR3 sequence is CASSRTGTGNTEAFF. DNA for the CDR3: TGTGCCAGCAGTCGTACGGGGACGGGGAACACTGAAGCTTTCTTT.